The rows below give T cell receptor beta chains drawn from one sample of a study of CD8+CD57+ T cells in acquired aplastic anemia. TCRdb re-called the reads through MiXCR, storing one row per CDR3 protein. The sample holds about 200,000 distinct CDR3 sequences, approximately 65% seen once. Sequencing was done on a sample of sorted CD4+, CD8+, or CD8+CD57+ T cells (not recorded which) from PBMCs. These receptors originate from a human donor with aplastic anemia. Both conserved end residues are part of each CDR3. The order of the fields is V gene, J gene, D gene, clone size, CDR3 DNA, CDR3 protein. D genes are given only for firm matches. For some rows the clone size is stated as once, few or many, or as a class when expanded; others skip it.

v_gene: TRBV10-3; j_gene: TRBJ2-7; d_gene: TRBD1; abundance: many; CDR3nt: TGTGCCATCAGGTCCGGACAGGCCTACGAGCAGTACTTC; CDR3aa: CAIRSGQAYEQYF
v_gene: TRBV7-8; j_gene: TRBJ2-7; d_gene: TRBD2; abundance: .; CDR3nt: TGTGCCAGCAGCATCATAAGCGGGGGGGCCGCGTACGAGCAGTACTTC; CDR3aa: CASSIISGGAAYEQYF
v_gene: TRBV20-1; j_gene: TRBJ1-2; d_gene: .; abundance: few; CDR3nt: TGCAGTGCTACCCCCGGGGTCTATGGCTACACCTTC; CDR3aa: CSATPGVYGYTF
v_gene: TRBV15; j_gene: TRBJ1-6; d_gene: .; abundance: few; CDR3nt: TGTGCCACCAGCAGCGACAAACAGGGAATGCCTAATTCACCCCTCCACTTT; CDR3aa: CATSSDKQGMPNSPLHF
v_gene: TRBV19; j_gene: TRBJ1-1; d_gene: .; abundance: .; CDR3nt: TGTGCCAGTAGTATAGGGGGGTTGGAAGCTTTCTTT; CDR3aa: CASSIGGLEAFF
v_gene: TRBV12-3/TRBV12-4; j_gene: TRBJ2-7; d_gene: .; abundance: .; CDR3nt: TGTGCCAGCAGTTTCGACCGTAACAGGGTGGGCGAGCAGTACTTC; CDR3aa: CASSFDRNRVGEQYF
v_gene: TRBV2; j_gene: TRBJ2-7; d_gene: .; abundance: .; CDR3nt: TGTGCCAGCAGGGGGACCTCGGGCGAGCAGTACTTC; CDR3aa: CASRGTSGEQYF
v_gene: TRBV29-1; j_gene: TRBJ2-1; d_gene: .; abundance: .; CDR3nt: TGCAGCGTTGAAAACACAGGACTACCGAAAACCTACAATGAGCAGTTCTTC; CDR3aa: CSVENTGLPKTYNEQFF
v_gene: TRBV15; j_gene: TRBJ1-4; d_gene: TRBD1; abundance: .; CDR3nt: TGTGCCACCAGCTCCCCGGGACAGAAAGAACCAACTAATGAAAAACTGTTTTTT; CDR3aa: CATSSPGQKEPTNEKLFF
v_gene: TRBV20-1; j_gene: TRBJ2-6; d_gene: .; abundance: few; CDR3nt: TGCAGTGCTAGTAGTGGGGACCGCAGCTCTGGGGCCAACGTCCTGACTTTC; CDR3aa: CSASSGDRSSGANVLTF
v_gene: TRBV15; j_gene: TRBJ2-6; d_gene: .; abundance: .; CDR3nt: TGTGCCTCAAACCATGGGGGAACTGGGGCCAACGTCCTGACTTTC; CDR3aa: CASNHGGTGANVLTF
v_gene: TRBV7-6; j_gene: TRBJ2-3; d_gene: .; abundance: .; CDR3nt: TGTGCCAGCAGCTTAGAAATCACAGATACGCAGTATTTT; CDR3aa: CASSLEITDTQYF
v_gene: TRBV27; j_gene: TRBJ2-2; d_gene: .; abundance: .; CDR3nt: TGTGCCAGCAGTTCTCACGGGGACACCGGGGAGCTGTTTTTT; CDR3aa: CASSSHGDTGELFF
v_gene: TRBV20-1; j_gene: TRBJ1-4; d_gene: .; abundance: once; CDR3nt: TGCAGTGGTCTCCAGGGGCATGAAAAACTGTTTTTT; CDR3aa: CSGLQGHEKLFF
v_gene: TRBV7-8; j_gene: TRBJ1-1; d_gene: TRBD1; abundance: .; CDR3nt: TGTGCCAGCAGCTTAAACGTGGGACAGGGGAATGAAGCTTTCTTT; CDR3aa: CASSLNVGQGNEAFF
v_gene: TRBV5-1; j_gene: TRBJ2-1; d_gene: .; abundance: .; CDR3nt: TGCGCCAGCAGCTTGGCCGGGCAGGTTTACAATGAGCAGTTCTTC; CDR3aa: CASSLAGQVYNEQFF
v_gene: TRBV5-1; j_gene: TRBJ1-2; d_gene: TRBD1; abundance: .; CDR3nt: TGCGCCAGCAGCTTGGTTGGGACAGGGGGCGCGGGTAATGGCTACACCTTC; CDR3aa: CASSLVGTGGAGNGYTF
v_gene: TRBV20-1; j_gene: TRBJ2-1; d_gene: .; abundance: .; CDR3nt: TGCAGTGCCACCCCCATAGGACTCCTCTACAATGAGCAGTTCTTC; CDR3aa: CSATPIGLLYNEQFF
v_gene: TRBV15; j_gene: TRBJ2-7; d_gene: TRBD1; abundance: .; CDR3nt: TGTGCCACCAGCAGGATAGACAGGGTCCCCTACGAGCAGTACTTC; CDR3aa: CATSRIDRVPYEQYF
v_gene: TRBV7-2; j_gene: TRBJ2-5; d_gene: .; abundance: .; CDR3nt: TGTGCCAGCAGCCAGTTGGGGGGACAAGAGACCCAGTACTTC; CDR3aa: CASSQLGGQETQYF
v_gene: TRBV20-1; j_gene: TRBJ1-1; d_gene: .; abundance: .; CDR3nt: TGCAGTGCTAGAGAACAGCAGGGCACTGAAGCTTTCTTT; CDR3aa: CSAREQQGTEAFF
v_gene: TRBV7-8; j_gene: TRBJ2-7; d_gene: TRBD2; abundance: once; CDR3nt: TGTGCCAGCAGCTCCCAGACTAGCGGGGGTTCCTACGAGCAGTACTTC; CDR3aa: CASSSQTSGGSYEQYF
v_gene: TRBV2; j_gene: TRBJ2-7; d_gene: TRBD1; abundance: few; CDR3nt: TGTGCCAGCAGCCTTCCCGTAATCGGGACAGGGGAGTACTCCTACGAGCAGTACTTC; CDR3aa: CASSLPVIGTGEYSYEQYF
v_gene: TRBV20-1; j_gene: TRBJ2-3; d_gene: .; abundance: .; CDR3nt: TGCAGTGCCGTGGGGGTAGGAGGCACAGATACGCAGTATTTT; CDR3aa: CSAVGVGGTDTQYF
v_gene: TRBV7-6; j_gene: TRBJ2-3; d_gene: TRBD1; abundance: .; CDR3nt: TGTGCCAGCAGCTTAGGTCCCGGGACAGGGTTTGCAGATACGCAGTATTTT; CDR3aa: CASSLGPGTGFADTQYF
v_gene: TRBV7-2; j_gene: TRBJ2-5; d_gene: .; abundance: .; CDR3nt: TGTGCCAGCAGCGGCGGGCCAGTAGTTTATGCGGAGACCCAGTACTTC; CDR3aa: CASSGGPVVYAETQYF
v_gene: TRBV5-6; j_gene: TRBJ2-7; d_gene: .; abundance: many; CDR3nt: TGTGCCAGCAGCTTGGGTCACGAGCAGTACTTC; CDR3aa: CASSLGHEQYF
v_gene: TRBV15; j_gene: TRBJ1-1; d_gene: TRBD1; abundance: .; CDR3nt: TGTGCCACCAGCAGCTCCAGGTCGGGACAGCTGAGCGGCACTGAAGCTTTCTTT; CDR3aa: CATSSSRSGQLSGTEAFF
v_gene: TRBV6-6; j_gene: TRBJ2-5; d_gene: .; abundance: once; CDR3nt: TGTGCCAGCAGCAACGGGCTGCAAGAGACCCAGTACTTC; CDR3aa: CASSNGLQETQYF
v_gene: TRBV10-3; j_gene: TRBJ2-1; d_gene: TRBD2; abundance: .; CDR3nt: TGTGCCATCCGGACTAGCGGGTCCATCCGGAGCTCCTACAATGAGCAGTTTTTC; CDR3aa: CAIRTSGSIRSSYNEQFF
v_gene: TRBV7-9; j_gene: TRBJ2-3; d_gene: .; abundance: .; CDR3nt: TGTGCCAGCAGCCTTTTAGCAGGGCAGGGTTTCACAGATACGCAGTATTTT; CDR3aa: CASSLLAGQGFTDTQYF
v_gene: TRBV7-9; j_gene: TRBJ2-7; d_gene: TRBD1; abundance: .; CDR3nt: TGTGCCAGCAGCCCCGTCGACAGGGGGCCCACCTACGAGCAGTACTTC; CDR3aa: CASSPVDRGPTYEQYF
v_gene: TRBV9; j_gene: TRBJ1-2; d_gene: .; abundance: few; CDR3nt: TGTGCCAGCAGTTCCAGGGGAGGCTACACCTTC; CDR3aa: CASSSRGGYTF
v_gene: TRBV29-1; j_gene: TRBJ2-3; d_gene: TRBD2; abundance: many; CDR3nt: TGCAGCGTTGATCTAGGGCTAGCGGGGGGGCTCACAGATACGCAGTATTTT; CDR3aa: CSVDLGLAGGLTDTQYF
v_gene: TRBV15; j_gene: TRBJ1-1; d_gene: .; abundance: few; CDR3nt: TGTGCCACCAGCAGAGGTATTACGTGGACTGAAGCTTTCTTT; CDR3aa: CATSRGITWTEAFF
v_gene: TRBV4-1; j_gene: TRBJ1-4; d_gene: TRBD1; abundance: .; CDR3nt: TGCGCCAGCAGGATAGCAGGGGGCTTTAATGAAAAACTGTTTTTT; CDR3aa: CASRIAGGFNEKLFF
v_gene: TRBV19; j_gene: TRBJ2-7; d_gene: TRBD1; abundance: .; CDR3nt: TGTGCCAGTAGTGGACGACAGGGAACCGGCGAGCAGTACTTC; CDR3aa: CASSGRQGTGEQYF
v_gene: TRBV11-2; j_gene: TRBJ2-3; d_gene: TRBD1; abundance: many; CDR3nt: TGTGCCAGCAGCGCCCCCGGGACAGGGGACACAGATACGCAGTATTTT; CDR3aa: CASSAPGTGDTDTQYF
v_gene: TRBV6-5; j_gene: TRBJ2-2; d_gene: .; abundance: .; CDR3nt: TGTGCCAGCAGTACCGCCGGGGAGCTGTTTTTT; CDR3aa: CASSTAGELFF
v_gene: TRBV7-9; j_gene: TRBJ2-7; d_gene: .; abundance: .; CDR3nt: TGTGCCAGCAGCCCCAGACAGGCCTACGAGCAGTACTTC; CDR3aa: CASSPRQAYEQYF
v_gene: TRBV19; j_gene: TRBJ2-1; d_gene: TRBD2; abundance: .; CDR3nt: TGTGCCAGTATGGTGGTAGCGGGACGGGAGCAGTTCTTC; CDR3aa: CASMVVAGREQFF
v_gene: TRBV7-8; j_gene: TRBJ2-3; d_gene: TRBD2; abundance: .; CDR3nt: TGTGCCAGCAGCTTAGTAGGGACTAGCGGGGGTTTAACGCAGTATTTT; CDR3aa: CASSLVGTSGGLTQYF
v_gene: TRBV20-1; j_gene: TRBJ2-7; d_gene: .; abundance: once; CDR3nt: TGCAGTGCGAATAAGGACGGTCACGAGCAGTACTTC; CDR3aa: CSANKDGHEQYF